The 21 T cell receptor beta chains below all came from one sample that was sequenced in a study of blood T cell repertoires in COVID-19. Produced via immunoSEQ multiplex PCR; TCRdb's table is partial and in-frame only. The sample shows about 70,000 clones, about 76% of them seen only once. Sequencing was carried out using peripheral blood. Receptors originate from a woman aged 80 or over with active or convalescent COVID-19.

V usage is TRBV3-1 (or the pseudogene TRBV3-2) and J usage is TRBJ1-2, with 12 bases lining up with TRBD1. Per the germline V gene, CDR1 is LGHDT and CDR2 is YNNKEL (reference sequence). This CDR3 is 15 amino acids long. The junction had 7 bases not matched to a gene; V was cut back by 5 bases and J by 6 bases. CDR3 sequence: CASSVGTGGLDGYTF. CDR3 sequence (DNA): TGTGCCAGCAGCGTTGGGACAGGGGGCCTCGATGGCTACACCTTC.

The chain is built from TRBV28 and TRBJ1-1, with 7 bases matching TRBD1. The CDR3 extends over 14 amino acids. From germline, CDR1 is MDHEN and CDR2 SYDVKM. The V segment lost 5 bases and the J segment 7 bases; nucleotides outside the gene matches: 10. This CDR3 is CASSPQSWTGEAFF. CDR3 DNA: TGTGCCAGCAGTCCCCAAAGTTGGACAGGTGAAGCTTTCTTT. The full variable domain, rest sourced from reference TRBV28 and TRBJ1-1, is DVKVTQSSRYLVKRTGEKVFLECVQDMDHENMFWYRQDPGLGLRLIYFSYDVKMKEKGDIPEGYSVSREKKERFSLILESASTNQTSMYLCASSPQSWTGEAFFGQGTRLTVV.

The rearrangement uses TRBV10-1 and TRBJ1-6, with 7 bases lining up with TRBD1. The CDR3 covers 14 residues. With V trimmed by 6 bases and J by 4 bases, 3 bases remained unmatched. Per the germline V gene, CDR1 is WNHNN and CDR2 is SYGVQD (reference sequence). The CDR3 here is CASRDRDYNSPLHF. The CDR3 nucleotides read TGCGCCAGCAGAGACAGGGATTATAATTCACCCCTCCACTTT.

The J gene is TRBJ2-5, the V gene TRBV19; possible D gene TRBD1, 6 bases. V was pared by 10 bases and J by 0 bases, with 6 bases between. This CDR3 comprises 11 residues. The V gene's germline CDR1 is LNHDA and CDR2 SQIVND (reference sequence). CDR3 in DNA: TGTGCCACAGGGGACCAAGAGACCCAGTACTTC. Translation: CATGDQETQYF.

V and J are TRBV19 and TRBJ1-5; D gene uncertain. The CDR3 has 15 amino acids. Trimming shortened V by 10 bases and J by 2 bases, and 18 bases separated the two germline ends. Germline V gene sequence: CDR1 LNHDA, CDR2 SQIVND (reference sequence). For the CDR3, the DNA is TGTGCCACCATGGAACAGAATAACCGCAATCAGCCCCAGCATTTT. It codes for CATMEQNNRNQPQHF.

The chain combines TRBV19 with TRBJ2-5; TRBD2 matches at 8 bases. The germline V gene has CDR1 LNHDA and CDR2 SQIVND (reference sequence). V was pared by 2 bases and J by 5 bases, with 10 bases of the junction left unmatched. The CDR3 contains 16 residues. CDR3 sequence (DNA): TGTGCCAGTAGTATACCCAGCGGGGGACTAATGGAGACCCAGTACTTC. Translating it yields CASSIPSGGLMETQYF.

V usage is TRBV7-2 and J usage is TRBJ2-5; 7 bases align to TRBD2. The CDR3 loop spans 14 amino acids. The V gene's germline CDR1 is SGHTA and CDR2 FQGNSA. J gave up 4 bases and V 5 bases, and 7 bases lay outside the gene matches. CDR3: CASSAGGTAETQYF. The CDR3 region has the DNA TGTGCCAGCAGCGCCGGGGGGACGGCAGAGACCCAGTACTTC.

This sequence joins TRBV11-3 and TRBJ2-6, with TRBD2 matching 8 bases. V lost 6 bases and J lost 0; bases outside the gene matches: 1. The CDR3 is 15 amino acids. Germline assignment: CDR1 SGHNT and CDR2 YENEEA. CDR3 in DNA: TGTGCCAGCAGTGCGGGGGGCTCTGGGGCCAACGTCCTGACTTTC. This sequence encodes CASSAGGSGANVLTF.

The chain is built from TRBV21-1 and TRBJ1-5; the D call in the table, TRBD1, was not verified against the DNA. TRBV21-1 is a known pseudogene. The length of the CDR3 is 14 residues. In nucleotides, the CDR3 is TGTGCCAGCCCTACTTTTACAGGGAATCAGCCCCAGCATTTT. As protein: CASPTFTGNQPQHF.

The sample holds many counts of this clone. The gene calls are TRBV6-2 or TRBV6-3 and TRBJ2-7; the D gene is possibly TRBD1 (6 bases). CDR3 length: 12 residues. CDR1 is MNHEY and CDR2 is SVGEGT in the germline V gene. V was clipped by 6 bases and J by 4 bases, with 10 bases between them. In DNA form, the CDR3 reads TGTGCCAGCAGCCGAGGACAGTACGAGCAGTACTTC. Encoded protein: CASSRGQYEQYF.

This clone was seen just once. The CDR3 here is CSATDRGRTDTQYF. CDR3 nucleotides: TGCAGCGCCACGGACAGGGGGAGGACAGATACGCAGTATTTT. This chain joins TRBV29-1 and TRBJ2-3; the match to TRBD1 covers 10 bases. The CDR3 is 14 residues long. The junction had 7 bases not matched to a gene; V was cut back by 7 bases and J by 3 bases. Germline assignment: CDR1 SQVTM and CDR2 ANQGSEA.

This chain links TRBV21-1 with TRBJ2-3; the table's D call, TRBD2, has no DNA check behind it. TRBV21-1 is a pseudogene locus. The CDR3 length is 13 residues. The CDR3 protein is CASSNRKRGGQYF. The DNA of the CDR3 is TGTGCCAGCAGCAATAGGAAGCGGGGGGGGCAGTATTTT.

The chain recombines TRBV4-2 with TRBJ1-1; 9 bases align to TRBD1. The CDR3 sequence is 15 residues long. V trimming: 0 bases; J trimming: 1 base; junction bases outside the gene matches: 0. The germline CDR1 and CDR2 sequences are LGHNA and YNFKEQ. This chain's CDR3 is CASSQEDRGNTEAFF. CDR3 DNA: TGTGCCAGCAGCCAAGAGGACAGGGGGAACACTGAAGCTTTCTTT.

The V and J genes are TRBV6-2 or TRBV6-3 and TRBJ2-3; weak D call: TRBD2 (7 bases). With 6 bases removed from V and 5 bases from J, the gap between germline ends came to 21 bases. CDR3 length equals 16 residues. From germline, CDR1 is MNHEY and CDR2 SVGEGT. Here the CDR3 DNA reads TGTGCCAGCAGCCTATCCCCCGGGGGGCGAGGAGATACGCAGTATTTT. It specifies CASSLSPGGRGDTQYF.

V and J are TRBV7-9 and TRBJ1-2; no definite D call. Germline V CDR1 and CDR2: SEHNR, FQNEAQ (reference sequence). The V end was cut by 5 bases, the J end by 4 bases, with 17 bases between. The CDR3 is made up of 15 amino acids. In DNA, the CDR3 is TGTGCCAGCAGCGCCCTACTCACTGCCCTCTATGGCTACACCTTC. It specifies CASSALLTALYGYTF. Looking up the rest from reference TRBV7-9 and TRBJ1-2 gives the full variable domain: DTGVSQNPRHKITKRGQNVTFRCDPISEHNRLYWYRQTLGQGPEFLTYFQNEAQLEKSRLLSDRFSAERPKGSFSTLEIQRTEQGDSAMYLCASSALLTALYGYTFGSGTRLTVV.

In its sample, this clone was seen a few times. The rearrangement uses TRBV7-9 and TRBJ1-6; no clear D gene. CDR3 length equals 14 residues. The V and J ends lost 6 bases and 11 bases respectively, with 17 bases between them. The germline V gene has CDR1 SEHNR and CDR2 FQNEAQ (reference sequence). CDR3 coding DNA: TGTGCCAGCAGACGAGGAACTACCAATGCACCCCTCCACTTT. Protein product: CASRRGTTNAPLHF.

The V and J genes are TRBV12-3 or TRBV12-4 and TRBJ1-6; 7 bases line up with TRBD1. The junction had 5 bases not matched to a gene; V was cut back by 8 bases and J by 7 bases. CDR3 length: 13 amino acids. This CDR3 is CASQTGFNSPLHF. CDR3 sequence (DNA): TGTGCCAGCCAGACAGGGTTCAATTCACCCCTCCACTTT.

V gene TRBV9 combines with J gene TRBJ2-1; D ambiguous. CDR1 and CDR2 (germline): SGDLS, YYNGEE. This CDR3 is 13 amino acids long. V was pared by 7 bases and J by 0 bases, with 8 bases between. The CDR3: CASARSSYNEQFF. For the CDR3, the DNA is TGTGCCAGCGCTCGCAGCTCCTACAATGAGCAGTTCTTC.

The chain uses TRBV19 and TRBJ1-4, with D possibly TRBD1 on 6 matching bases. Trimming stripped 10 bases from V and 7 bases from J, with 22 bases between. The CDR3 is made up of 15 amino acids. Per the germline V gene, CDR1 is LNHDA and CDR2 is SQIVND (reference sequence). CDR3: CATTARAGAREKLFF. CDR3 DNA sequence: TGTGCCACTACAGCACGAGCGGGGGCACGTGAAAAACTGTTTTTT. Drawing the rest from reference TRBV19 and TRBJ1-4, the complete variable domain is DGGITQSPKYLFRKEGQNVTLSCEQNLNHDAMYWYRQDPGQGLRLIYYSQIVNDFQKGDIAEGYSVSREKKESFPLTVTSAQKNPTAFYLCATTARAGAREKLFFGSGTQLSVL.

V is TRBV19 and J is TRBJ2-4; 7 bases are shared with TRBD2. The length of the CDR3 is 15 residues. The junction had 8 bases not matched to a gene; V was cut back by 6 bases and J by 3 bases. Germline CDR1 and CDR2: LNHDA and SQIVND (reference sequence). The CDR3: CASSGGKLGKNIQYF. Written as DNA, the CDR3 is TGTGCCAGTAGCGGGGGGAAACTGGGCAAAAACATTCAGTACTTC. The variable domain in full, with the rest retrieved from reference TRBV19 and TRBJ2-4, is DGGITQSPKYLFRKEGQNVTLSCEQNLNHDAMYWYRQDPGQGLRLIYYSQIVNDFQKGDIAEGYSVSREKKESFPLTVTSAQKNPTAFYLCASSGGKLGKNIQYFGAGTRLSVL.

This chain links TRBV7-9 with TRBJ2-2; 7 nucleotides align to TRBD1. CDR3 length: 16 amino acids. J lost 5 bases, V lost 3 bases, and 9 bases had no gene match. Germline CDR1 is SEHNR and CDR2 is FQNEAQ (reference sequence). The CDR3 spells CASSFPGQGVTGELFF. The CDR3, as DNA: TGTGCCAGCAGCTTCCCCGGTCAGGGGGTGACCGGGGAGCTGTTTTTT.